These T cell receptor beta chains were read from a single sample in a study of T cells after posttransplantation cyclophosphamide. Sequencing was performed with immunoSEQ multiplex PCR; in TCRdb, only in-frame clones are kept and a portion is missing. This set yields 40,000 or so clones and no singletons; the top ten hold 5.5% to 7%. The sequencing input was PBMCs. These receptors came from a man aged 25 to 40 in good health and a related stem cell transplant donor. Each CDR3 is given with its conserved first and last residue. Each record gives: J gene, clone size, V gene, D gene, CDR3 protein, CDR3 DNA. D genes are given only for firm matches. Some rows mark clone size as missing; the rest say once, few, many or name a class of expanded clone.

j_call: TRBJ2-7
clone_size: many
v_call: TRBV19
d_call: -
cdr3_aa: CASSSLRGQSYEQYF
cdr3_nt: TGTGCCAGTAGTTCCCTAAGAGGACAGTCCTACGAGCAGTACTTC

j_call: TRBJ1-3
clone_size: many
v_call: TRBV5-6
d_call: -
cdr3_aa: CASSLSGGGFWGNTIYF
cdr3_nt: TGTGCCAGCAGCTTGTCTGGCGGGGGATTCTGGGGAAACACCATATATTTT

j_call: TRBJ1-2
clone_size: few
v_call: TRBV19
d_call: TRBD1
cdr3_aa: CASSMTRDRGLFYSGYTF
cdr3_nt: TGTGCCAGTAGTATGACCCGGGACAGGGGGCTTTTCTATTCTGGCTACACCTTC

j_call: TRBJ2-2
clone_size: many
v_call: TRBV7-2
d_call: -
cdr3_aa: CASSLTPTGNTGELFF
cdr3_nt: TGTGCCAGCAGCTTAACGCCGACAGGGAACACCGGGGAGCTGTTTTTT

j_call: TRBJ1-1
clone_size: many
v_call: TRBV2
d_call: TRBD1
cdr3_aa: CASSWDRGRNTEAFF
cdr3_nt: TGTGCCAGCAGTTGGGACAGGGGGCGGAACACTGAAGCTTTCTTT

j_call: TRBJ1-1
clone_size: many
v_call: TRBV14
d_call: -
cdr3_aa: CASSQGGRNTEAFF
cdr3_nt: TGTGCCAGCAGCCAGGGGGGGCGGAACACTGAAGCTTTCTTT

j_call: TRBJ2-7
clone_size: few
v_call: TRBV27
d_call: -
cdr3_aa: CASSSNEGTRPYEQYF
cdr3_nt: TGTGCCAGCAGTTCTAACGAGGGGACAAGACCATACGAGCAGTACTTC

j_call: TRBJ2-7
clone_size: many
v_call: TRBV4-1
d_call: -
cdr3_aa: CASSQDLRSGYEQYF
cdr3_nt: TGCGCCAGCAGCCAAGATTTGAGGTCGGGGTACGAGCAGTACTTC

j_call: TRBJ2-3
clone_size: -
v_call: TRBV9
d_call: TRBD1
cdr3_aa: CASSVEGQVVTDTQYF
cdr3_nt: TGTGCCAGCAGCGTAGAGGGACAGGTCGTCACAGATACGCAGTATTTT

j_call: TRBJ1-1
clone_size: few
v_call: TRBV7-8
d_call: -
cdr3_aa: CASSLVRGNLNTEAFF
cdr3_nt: TGTGCCAGCAGCTTAGTTAGGGGAAACTTGAACACTGAAGCTTTCTTT

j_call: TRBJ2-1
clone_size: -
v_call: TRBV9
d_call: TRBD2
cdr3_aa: CASSYLSGTSGSPEQFF
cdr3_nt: TGTGCCAGCAGCTACCTGTCCGGGACTAGCGGGTCCCCTGAGCAGTTCTTC

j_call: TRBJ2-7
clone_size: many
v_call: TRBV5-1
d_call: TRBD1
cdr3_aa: CASSLRRDRSSYEQYF
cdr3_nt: TGCGCCAGCAGCTTGAGAAGGGACAGGAGCTCCTACGAGCAGTACTTC

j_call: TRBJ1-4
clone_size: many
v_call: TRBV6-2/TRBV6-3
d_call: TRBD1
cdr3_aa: CASRDRGPDEKLFF
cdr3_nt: TGTGCCAGCCGTGACAGGGGGCCTGATGAAAAACTGTTTTTT

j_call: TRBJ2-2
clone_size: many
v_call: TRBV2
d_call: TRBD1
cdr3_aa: CASSEGTGGIGELFF
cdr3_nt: TGTGCCAGCAGTGAAGGGACAGGGGGCATCGGGGAGCTGTTTTTT

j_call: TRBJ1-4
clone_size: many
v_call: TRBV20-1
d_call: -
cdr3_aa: CSAEQEKLFF
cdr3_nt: TGCAGTGCAGAACAGGAAAAACTGTTTTTT

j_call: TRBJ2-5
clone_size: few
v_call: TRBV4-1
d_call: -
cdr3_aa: CASSQGEGGNQETQYF
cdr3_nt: TGCGCCAGCAGCCAAGGGGAGGGGGGGAATCAAGAGACCCAGTACTTC

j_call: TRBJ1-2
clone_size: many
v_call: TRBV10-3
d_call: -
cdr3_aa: CAISSLEGIYGYTF
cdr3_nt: TGTGCCATCAGTTCCCTGGAGGGGATCTATGGCTACACCTTC

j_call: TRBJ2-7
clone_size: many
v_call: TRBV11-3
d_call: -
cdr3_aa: CASSWGRSYEQYF
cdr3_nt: TGTGCCAGCAGCTGGGGGCGTAGCTACGAGCAGTACTTC

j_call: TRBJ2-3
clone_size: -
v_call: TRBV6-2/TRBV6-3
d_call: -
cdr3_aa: CATDRFEGADTQYF
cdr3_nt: TGTGCCACCGACCGGTTCGAAGGGGCAGATACGCAGTATTTT

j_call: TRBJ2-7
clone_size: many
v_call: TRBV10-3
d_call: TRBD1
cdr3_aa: CAISVDRDEQYF
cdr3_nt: TGTGCCATCAGTGTGGACAGGGACGAGCAGTACTTC

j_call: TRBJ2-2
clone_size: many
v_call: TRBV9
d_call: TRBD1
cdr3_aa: CASSVFTGGTGELFF
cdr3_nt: TGTGCCAGCAGCGTCTTCACAGGGGGGACCGGGGAGCTGTTTTTT

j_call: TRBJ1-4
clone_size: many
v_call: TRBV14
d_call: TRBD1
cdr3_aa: CASSPDRVSNEKLFF
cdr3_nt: TGTGCCAGCAGCCCAGACAGGGTGAGTAATGAAAAACTGTTTTTT

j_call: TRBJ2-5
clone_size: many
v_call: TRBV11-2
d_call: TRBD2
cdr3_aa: CASSPSGGAGETQYF
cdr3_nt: TGTGCCAGCAGCCCAAGCGGGGGGGCGGGAGAGACCCAGTACTTC

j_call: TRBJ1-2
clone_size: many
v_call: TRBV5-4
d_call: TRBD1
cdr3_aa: CASSTGTARYGYTF
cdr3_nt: TGTGCCAGCAGCACCGGGACAGCCCGATATGGCTACACCTTC